These T cell receptor beta chains were read from a single sample in a study of type 1 regulatory T cells. TCRdb itself ran the reads through MiXCR, one entry per CDR3 protein. The sample has 20,000 or so distinct CDR3 sequences; approximately 51% are singletons. These TCRs are of unknown antigen specificity. Input material: cultured T cells, either the whole culture or a sorted T cell fraction (not recorded which). All receptors come from a human donor in good health. The CDR3 runs from the conserved cysteine through the conserved F or W. Each record gives: D gene, clone size, J gene, V gene, CDR3 protein, CDR3 DNA. D genes are given only for firm matches. Clone size is not always given. Where it is, it says once, few, many or a class for expanded clones.

.,.,TRBJ1-5,TRBV2,CASSEQGRSNQPQHF,TGTGCCAGCAGTGAACAGGGTCGGAGCAATCAGCCCCAGCATTTT
TRBD2,few,TRBJ2-7,TRBV6-1,CASSEARGAYYEQYF,TGTGCCAGCAGTGAAGCGCGGGGGGCTTACTACGAGCAGTACTTC
.,medium-sized,TRBJ1-1,TRBV6-1,CASSELRDHGQAFF,TGTGCCAGCAGTGAATTACGAGACCACGGCCAAGCTTTCTTT
.,.,TRBJ1-4,TRBV7-9,CASSPSWGSLTTNEKLFF,TGTGCCAGCAGCCCCTCGTGGGGTAGTCTGACAACTAATGAAAAACTGTTTTTT
.,medium-sized,TRBJ1-6,TRBV7-2,CASSLFQNSPLHF,TGTGCCAGCAGCTTATTCCAGAATTCACCCCTCCACTTT
.,.,TRBJ1-3,TRBV7-2,CASSLREGGTNTIYF,TGTGCCAGCAGCTTACGGGAGGGGGGTACAAACACCATATATTTT
TRBD1,.,TRBJ1-2,TRBV30,CACTRTGIYGYTF,TGTGCCTGCACCCGGACAGGTATCTATGGCTACACCTTC
TRBD1,medium-sized,TRBJ2-7,TRBV12-3/TRBV12-4,CASSTGALQQYF,TGTGCCAGCAGTACAGGGGCCCTTCAGCAGTACTTC
TRBD1,.,TRBJ1-1,TRBV6-1,CASRGEDRIGTEAFF,TGTGCCAGCAGAGGAGAGGACAGGATAGGGACTGAAGCTTTCTTT
TRBD1,.,TRBJ2-3,TRBV20-1,CSARVRTGDTDTQYF,TGCAGTGCTAGAGTAAGGACAGGGGACACAGATACGCAGTATTTT